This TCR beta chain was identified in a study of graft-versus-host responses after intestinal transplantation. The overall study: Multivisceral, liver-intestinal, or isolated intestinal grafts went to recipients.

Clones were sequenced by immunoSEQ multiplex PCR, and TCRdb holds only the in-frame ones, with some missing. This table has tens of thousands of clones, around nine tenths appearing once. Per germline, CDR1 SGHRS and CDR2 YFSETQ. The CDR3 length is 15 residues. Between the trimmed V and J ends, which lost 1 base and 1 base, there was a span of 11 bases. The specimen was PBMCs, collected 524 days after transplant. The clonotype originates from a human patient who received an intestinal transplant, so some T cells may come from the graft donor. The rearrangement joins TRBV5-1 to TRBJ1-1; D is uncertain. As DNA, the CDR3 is TGCGCCAGCAGCTTGAAGTGGGCTGAGAACACTGAAGCTTTCTTT. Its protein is CASSLKWAENTEAFF.